This T cell receptor (beta chain) comes out of a study of cytomegalovirus exposure and HLA in healthy donors. Overall study context: The 130 or so validation repertoires, a later analysis reported, used the same platform as the 600 to 850 repertoires from the first cohort. Regarding the study as a whole: In vitro experiments confirmed that a few CMV-associated chains were specific for CMV antigens.

The data were produced by immunoSEQ multiplex PCR, yet TCRdb's version contains in-frame clones alone and is incomplete. The sample shows 180,000 or so clones, 80% to 90% of them seen only once. J lost 5 bases, V lost 2 bases, and 5 bases had no gene match. Germline CDR1 is SGHRS and CDR2 is YFSETQ. CDR3 size: 16 residues. A note on this clone: Its antigen remains unknown.

This TCR was sampled from a woman aged 25-40 years in good health and CMV-seropositive. What was sequenced was PBMCs. The rearrangement joins TRBV5-1 to TRBJ2-2; 11 bases fit TRBD2. The CDR3 coding sequence is TGCGCCAGCAGCTTTACTAGCGGGAGAGGGACCGGGGAGCTGTTTTTT. Its translation: CASSFTSGRGTGELFF.